The clone carrying this T cell receptor beta chain was counted between two and nine times. Its antigen remains unknown. This sample is drawn from a study of somatic mutations in cytotoxic T cells in rheumatoid arthritis. Overall study results and limits: With advancing age, CD8+ clonality climbed in rheumatoid arthritis patients but did not rise in healthy controls.

Germline V gene data show CDR1 as SGHVS and CDR2 as FQNEAQ. The CDR3 contains 14 residues. Trimming took 1 base from V and 7 from J, leaving 10 bases between them. Authors' processing steps: Rarely, patient CD8+ clones larger than 1% corresponded to published virus-specific TCRB sequences. The table came from immunoSEQ multiplex PCR; TCRdb's copy has only in-frame clones and leaves some out. That table supplies the V and J calls and clone size; D and trimming were determined from the DNA. The sample lists 15,000 to 20,000 clones; around 80% were seen once. Sequencing was performed on CD8+ T cells sorted from blood. The rearrangement joins TRBV7-8 to TRBJ1-4; the D is unclear. The receptor comes from an adult with rheumatoid arthritis. DNA of the CDR3: TGTGCCAGCAGCTTAGAGGTTGTCCCTGAAAAACTGTTTTTT. Amino acids: CASSLEVVPEKLFF.